These 3 T cell receptor beta chains were all obtained from the same sample, sequenced in a study of cytomegalovirus exposure and HLA in healthy donors. Amplification used 60 Vbeta primers and 13 Jbeta primers. Clones were read by immunoSEQ multiplex PCR, and TCRdb kept only the in-frame ones, dropping some. This specimen shows about 55,000 clones; the ten leading clones hold roughly 9.6%. The specimen sequenced was PBMCs. The receptors were sampled from a man aged 50 to 59 in good health and CMV-seropositive.

This sequence joins TRBV6-1 and TRBJ2-3; 7 bases line up with TRBD1. The trim removed 5 bases at V and 0 bases at J, leaving 5 bases unmatched. CDR3 size: 15 residues. Germline CDR1 is MNHNS and CDR2 is SASEGT. In DNA, the CDR3 is TGTGCCAGCAGTTCCGGACAGGTCAGCACAGATACGCAGTATTTT. Its translation: CASSSGQVSTDTQYF.

CDR3 amino acids: CASSQVGRRTKNIQYF. The DNA for the CDR3 is TGCGCCAGCAGCCAAGTGGGCAGGAGGACCAAAAACATTCAGTACTTC. The chain joins TRBV4-1 to TRBJ2-4; possible D gene TRBD2, 5 bases. The CDR3 spans 16 residues. Trimming removed 1 base from V and 2 bases from J, with 12 bases in between. Per the germline V gene, CDR1 is MGHRA and CDR2 is YSYEKL.

The gene calls are TRBV9 and TRBJ1-2, with TRBD1 matching over 8 bases. This CDR3 is 16 amino acids long. In germline, CDR1 is SGDLS, CDR2 YYNGEE. V was pared by 4 bases and J by 1 base, with 9 bases of the junction left unmatched. CDR3 DNA: TGTGCCAGCAGCTCACCCGACAGGGGAGGTAACTATGGCTACACCTTC. This translates into CASSSPDRGGNYGYTF.